The rows below give T cell receptor beta chains drawn from one sample of a study of cytomegalovirus exposure and HLA in healthy donors. Libraries were prepared by immunoSEQ multiplex PCR; TCRdb keeps only in-frame clonotypes and omits some of them. This sample has approximately 200,000 clones, with almost 75% found just once. Specimen: PBMCs. These receptors were obtained from a woman in her twenties or thirties in good health and CMV-seropositive. The CDR3 runs from the conserved cysteine through the conserved F or W. A D gene is named only where the DNA matches it firmly. The listing skips clone size in some rows; elsewhere it reads once, few, many or a size class.

TRBD2 few TRBJ2-1 TRBV4-1 CASSQDGGSDNEQFF TGCGCCAGCAGCCAAGATGGCGGGAGTGACAATGAGCAGTTCTTC
NA NA TRBJ2-7 TRBV11-2 CASSLARVHEQYF TGTGCCAGCAGCTTAGCACGGGTCCACGAGCAGTACTTC
NA NA TRBJ1-5 TRBV6-1 CASSEMIVRQPSNQPQHF TGTGCCAGCAGTGAAATGATAGTGCGGCAGCCTAGCAATCAGCCCCAGCATTTT
TRBD1 NA TRBJ2-7 TRBV5-1 CASSFRDSGAYEQYF TGCGCCAGCAGCTTCCGGGACAGTGGGGCCTACGAGCAGTACTTC
NA few TRBJ2-2 TRBV5-1 CASSAARGLVGTGELFF TGCGCCAGCAGCGCCGCTAGAGGCTTGGTGGGCACCGGGGAGCTGTTTTTT
TRBD1 NA TRBJ2-7 TRBV28 CASSLWDRGLGSYEQYF TGTGCCAGCAGTTTATGGGACAGGGGGCTCGGCTCCTACGAGCAGTACTTC
NA few TRBJ2-1 TRBV27 CASSLARSYNEQFF TGTGCCAGCAGTTTAGCGAGATCCTACAATGAGCAGTTCTTC
TRBD2 few TRBJ2-3 TRBV2 CASNIGTSGTDTQYF TGTGCCAGCAACATCGGGACTAGCGGCACAGATACGCAGTATTTT
NA NA TRBJ2-4 TRBV2 CAIRAGLAKNIQYF TGTGCCATTCGGGCAGGACTAGCCAAAAACATTCAGTACTTC
TRBD2 NA TRBJ2-3 TRBV2 CASTTSGRAEDTQYF TGTGCCAGCACAACTAGCGGGAGGGCCGAAGATACGCAGTATTTT
NA NA TRBJ1-1 TRBV28 CASSSDRPNTEAFF TGTGCCAGCAGCTCCGACAGGCCGAACACTGAAGCTTTCTTT
TRBD2 NA TRBJ2-7 TRBV7-2 CASSSTQGTSGPTYEQYF TGTGCCAGCAGCTCAACCCAAGGGACTAGCGGGCCTACCTACGAGCAGTACTTC
NA NA TRBJ2-2 TRBV27 CASRPHRDPGELFF TGTGCCAGCAGACCCCACAGGGACCCCGGGGAGCTGTTTTTT
TRBD2 NA TRBJ2-1 TRBV7-9 CASSSKLAGAHEQFF TGTGCCAGCAGCTCCAAATTAGCGGGAGCCCATGAGCAGTTCTTC
TRBD2 NA TRBJ2-2 TRBV7-9 CASSWTSGNTGELFF TGTGCCAGCAGCTGGACTAGCGGGAACACCGGGGAGCTGTTTTTT
TRBD1 NA TRBJ2-7 TRBV6-1 CASSDIGQGKYEQYF TGTGCCAGCAGTGACATCGGACAGGGGAAATACGAGCAGTACTTC
TRBD2 once TRBJ2-1 TRBV2 CASLAGEGDEQFF TGTGCCAGTCTAGCGGGAGAGGGAGATGAGCAGTTCTTC
TRBD1 NA TRBJ1-1 TRBV2 CASKKTGALGMTEAFF TGTGCCAGCAAAAAGACAGGGGCTCTAGGAATGACTGAAGCTTTCTTT
NA NA TRBJ1-2 TRBV5-1 CASSGAGNYGYTF TGCGCCAGCTCTGGGGCAGGGAACTATGGCTACACCTTC
TRBD2 NA TRBJ2-5 TRBV2 CASSEGLAGGVQETQYF TGTGCCAGCAGTGAAGGACTAGCGGGAGGGGTCCAAGAGACCCAGTACTTC
NA few TRBJ1-2 TRBV7-2 CASSRQANYGYTF TGTGCCAGCAGCCGACAGGCTAACTATGGCTACACCTTC
TRBD2 NA TRBJ2-2 TRBV5-4 CASSSGLAKWNTGELFF TGTGCCAGCAGCTCGGGACTAGCGAAGTGGAACACCGGGGAGCTGTTTTTT
NA few TRBJ1-5 TRBV13 CASSQGRGNQPQHF TGTGCCAGCAGCCAGGGGAGGGGCAATCAGCCCCAGCATTTT
NA NA TRBJ2-3 TRBV21-1 CASSQRTRCNTDTQYF TGTGCCAGCAGCCAGAGGACTAGATGTAACACAGATACGCAGTATTTT
NA few TRBJ2-1 TRBV7-9 CSSSLLLMGALGYNEQFF TGTTCCAGCAGCCTCCTTTTGATGGGGGCGTTGGGGTACAATGAGCAGTTCTTC
TRBD2 once TRBJ2-5 TRBV5-1 CASSRRSLAGGPETQYF TGCGCCAGCAGCCGGCGGAGCTTAGCGGGAGGGCCGGAGACCCAGTACTTC
NA few TRBJ1-1 TRBV10-2 CASSAQGIAEAFF TGCGCCAGCAGTGCCCAGGGTATCGCTGAAGCTTTCTTT
TRBD1 NA TRBJ2-7 TRBV27 CASSPLPRTGVSYEQYF TGTGCCAGCAGTCCACTCCCTAGGACAGGTGTTTCCTACGAGCAGTACTTC
TRBD1 NA TRBJ1-4 TRBV28 CASSLAWGQGSTNEKLFF TGTGCCAGCAGTTTAGCGTGGGGACAGGGGTCAACTAATGAAAAACTGTTTTTT
TRBD1 NA TRBJ2-1 TRBV2 CASTLGQVSSNEQFF TGTGCCAGCACCCTAGGACAGGTTAGCAGCAATGAGCAGTTCTTC
TRBD1 NA TRBJ1-6 TRBV5-6 CASTMTGTANSPLHF TGTGCCAGCACCATGACAGGGACGGCTAATTCACCCCTCCACTTT
NA NA TRBJ2-2 TRBV5-1 CASSARHNTGELFF TGCGCCAGCAGCGCCAGACACAATACCGGGGAGCTGTTTTTT
TRBD1 NA TRBJ1-1 TRBV6-5 CASSSSGTGRTEAFF TGTGCCAGCAGTTCCTCCGGGACAGGTAGAACTGAAGCTTTCTTT
NA NA TRBJ2-7 TRBV27 CASSLGPSYEQYF TGTGCCAGCAGTTTAGGGCCCTCCTACGAGCAGTACTTC
TRBD1 NA TRBJ2-7 TRBV10-3 CAISGWDREWYEQYF TGTGCCATCAGTGGGTGGGACAGGGAATGGTACGAGCAGTACTTC
NA NA TRBJ2-5 TRBV5-4 CASSLGPIGQETQYF TGTGCCAGCAGCTTGGGGCCCATCGGGCAAGAGACCCAGTACTTC
NA NA TRBJ1-1 TRBV5-4 CASSLSGFMNTEAFF TGTGCCAGCAGCTTGTCAGGGTTCATGAACACTGAAGCTTTCTTT
NA NA TRBJ2-3 TRBV15 CATSRGGPGGTDTQYF TGTGCCACCAGCAGAGGGGGGCCCGGCGGCACAGATACGCAGTATTTT
NA NA TRBJ1-1 TRBV6-4 CASRESAFQGNTEAFF TGTGCCAGCAGGGAATCCGCGTTTCAGGGGAACACTGAAGCTTTCTTT
TRBD2 NA TRBJ2-1 TRBV19 CASSIGSSGRATNEQFF TGTGCCAGTAGTATAGGTAGTAGCGGGAGGGCCACCAATGAGCAGTTCTTC
NA NA TRBJ2-7 TRBV10-3 CAISESAGAGRYEQYF TGTGCCATCAGTGAGTCGGCGGGGGCAGGGAGGTACGAGCAGTACTTC
TRBD2 NA TRBJ2-7 TRBV7-8 CASSSLAGGPGEQYF TGTGCCAGCAGCTCGCTAGCGGGAGGGCCGGGGGAGCAGTACTTC
NA NA TRBJ2-7 TRBV27 CASSLRQGNVEQYF TGTGCCAGCAGTTTACGGCAGGGGAACGTCGAGCAGTACTTC
NA NA TRBJ2-5 TRBV11-2 CASNIWAQETQYF TGTGCCAGCAACATCTGGGCACAAGAGACCCAGTACTTC
NA NA TRBJ2-7 TRBV6-1 CASSYQMNYEQYF TGTGCCAGCAGTTATCAGATGAACTACGAGCAGTACTTC
NA NA TRBJ2-1 TRBV28 CASSNPSSSSYNEQFF TGTGCCAGCAGTAACCCTAGCTCCAGCTCCTACAATGAGCAGTTCTTC
NA NA TRBJ1-1 TRBV28 CASSSPGRTEAFF TGTGCCAGCAGTTCCCCGGGTCGGACTGAAGCTTTCTTT